The present T cell receptor beta chain was sequenced within a study of CD8+ T cells in alopecia areata. Study findings and constraints: Normal skin's resident alphabeta T cells are also sequenced in scalp samples.

Concerning this clone: As yet, its antigen is unknown.

Germline CDR1 and CDR2: SNHLY and FYNNEI. The ends lost 10 bases at V and 6 bases at J; junction bases unmatched: 7. This CDR3 has 13 amino acids. Described treatment: oral pan-JAK inhibitor, 5-10 mg twice daily. PBMCs were stained for CD3, CD4 and CD8, and CD4+ and CD8+ T cells were sorted. After isolation, RNA underwent reverse transcription to generate cDNA as the sequencing template. Repertoires were generated with immunoSEQ multiplex PCR, while TCRdb's copy carries only in-frame clones and drops some. The sample yields 140,000 to 150,000 clones, around half seen once. The chain employs TRBV2 and TRBJ2-1; the match to TRBD1 covers 9 bases. The material was CD8+ T cells sorted from blood, obtained at week 4, from a patient treated with tofacitinib. The sequence was obtained from a human donor with alopecia areata. The DNA for the CDR3 is TGTGCCACCCCGGGACAGGGCATCAATGAGCAGTTCTTC. Protein: CATPGQGINEQFF.